One T cell receptor (beta chain) is described in this entry. Its antigen is not known. CDR3 length equals 15 residues. Germline V gene data show CDR1 as WNHNN and CDR2 as SYGVQD (reference sequence). V was pared by 4 bases and J by 6 bases, with 8 bases of the junction left unmatched. The data stem from a study of OX40 agonist ivuxolimab in advanced cancers. Study-level information: Three patients had partial responses: one hepatocellular carcinoma, two cutaneous melanoma.

Only in-frame clones appear in the TCRdb table, and some are missing; sequencing was by immunoSEQ multiplex PCR. The data hold over 90,000 clones, with around 86% observed a single time. Study-wide findings and caveats: Also present in some nonresponders was a low level of normalized T-cell clonal expansion.

The chain carries TRBV10-1 and TRBJ2-1; TRBD2 matches 8 bases. The source material was CD4+ or CD8+ T cells sorted from blood, sampled in a trial of the OX40 agonist ivuxolimab. The source of this sequence is an adult with an advanced solid tumor such as melanoma, head and neck, liver or kidney cancer. Here the CDR3 reads CASSAISGNSNEQFF. CDR3 coding DNA: TGCGCCAGCAGTGCTATTAGCGGGAATAGCAATGAGCAGTTCTTC.